What follows is one TCR beta chain and its context. Its antigen is not known. With 4 bases removed from V and 8 bases from J, the gap between germline ends came to 15 bases. This CDR3 contains 13 residues. The germline CDR1 and CDR2 sequences are SGHRS and YFSETQ. The assay was immunoSEQ multiplex PCR, and TCRdb's table has in-frame clones only and misses some. Of about 10,000 clones in the sample, over 99% were seen once. This record belongs to a study of monozygotic twins with cystic fibrosis. Study overall: With about 16 PCR cycles, barcoded libraries came from about 3 micrograms of fragmented DNA.

Points from the study as a whole: Monozygotic CF twin pairs shared significantly more nucleotide-identical clonotypes than unrelated CF individuals did. In this small cohort, shared CDR3 numbers showed no association with age, concordance or disease severity. Clonality was generally low (median about 0.0097), higher in the most severe patients.

The sequence was obtained from a man aged 18 to 29 with cystic fibrosis. The chain combines TRBV5-1 with TRBJ1-2; a possible D gene is TRBD1 (6 bases). Sequencing input: blood. The CDR3 DNA follows: TGCGCCAGCAGCAACCGACAGGAGGCGGGCTACACCTTC. Translating gives CASSNRQEAGYTF.